This T cell receptor beta chain was recorded in a study of technical replicates of blood from a handful of donors. The data were produced by immunoSEQ multiplex PCR, yet TCRdb's version contains in-frame clones alone and is incomplete. This sample has tens of thousands of clones, with 85% to 95% found just once. The ends were cut back, 7 bases at V and 0 bases at J, with 13 bases in the middle. This CDR3 is built from 13 residues. The germline V gene encodes CDR1 SQVTM and CDR2 ANQGSEA. The chain uses TRBV29-1 and TRBJ2-7; weak D call: TRBD1 (6 bases). Sequenced input: T cells isolated from PBMCs. The receptor was derived from a human donor in good health. CDR3 DNA: TGCAGCGCCCGGGACACCAGCTCCTACGAGCAGTACTTC. Amino acids: CSARDTSSYEQYF.